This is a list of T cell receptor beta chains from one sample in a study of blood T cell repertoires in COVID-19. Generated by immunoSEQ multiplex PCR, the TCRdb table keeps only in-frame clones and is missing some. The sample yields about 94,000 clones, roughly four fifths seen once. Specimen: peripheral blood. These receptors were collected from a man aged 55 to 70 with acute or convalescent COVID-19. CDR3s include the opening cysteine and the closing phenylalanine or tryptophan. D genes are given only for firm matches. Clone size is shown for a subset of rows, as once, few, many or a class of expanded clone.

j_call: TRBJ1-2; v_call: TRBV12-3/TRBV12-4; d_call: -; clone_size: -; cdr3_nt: TGTGCCAGCAGTTACGGGAGCGATGGCTACACCTTC; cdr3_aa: CASSYGSDGYTF
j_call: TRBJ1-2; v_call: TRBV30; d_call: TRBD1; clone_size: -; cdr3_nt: TGTGCCTGGAGTGTGAAGGGGGCCTATGGCTACACCTTC; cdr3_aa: CAWSVKGAYGYTF
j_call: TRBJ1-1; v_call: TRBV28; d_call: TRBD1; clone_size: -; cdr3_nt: TGTGCCAGCAGGAGAGCGGGACAGGGGGTCTCTGAAGCTTTCTTT; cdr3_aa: CASRRAGQGVSEAFF
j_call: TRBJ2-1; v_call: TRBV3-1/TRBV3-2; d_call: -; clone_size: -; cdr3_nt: TGTGCCAGCAGCCTGTACTACAATGAGCAGTTCTTC; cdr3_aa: CASSLYYNEQFF
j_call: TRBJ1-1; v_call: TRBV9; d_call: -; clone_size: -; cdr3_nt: TGTGCCAGCAGCGCCCAGGCAGGGCAGGTAAAAGACACTGAAGCTTTCTTT; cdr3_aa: CASSAQAGQVKDTEAFF
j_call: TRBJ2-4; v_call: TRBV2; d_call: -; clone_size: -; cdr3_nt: TGTGCCAGCAGGGGGGACTTTGCCAAAAACATTCAGTACTTC; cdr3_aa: CASRGDFAKNIQYF
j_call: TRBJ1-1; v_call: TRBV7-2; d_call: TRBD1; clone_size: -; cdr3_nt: TGTGCCAGCAGCTCGGACAGGGCGAACACTGAAGCTTTCTTT; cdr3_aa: CASSSDRANTEAFF
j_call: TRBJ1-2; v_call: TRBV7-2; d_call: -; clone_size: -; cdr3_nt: TGTGCCAGCAGCTCTCAGGGGCCTTTCTCTGATGGCTACACCTTC; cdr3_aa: CASSSQGPFSDGYTF
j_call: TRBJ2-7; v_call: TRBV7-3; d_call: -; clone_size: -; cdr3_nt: TGTGCCAGCAGCTTAGGAGGGGATACCTACGAGCAGTACTTC; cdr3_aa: CASSLGGDTYEQYF
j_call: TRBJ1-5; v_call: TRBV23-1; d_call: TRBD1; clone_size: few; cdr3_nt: TGCGCCAGCAGTCAATTGAATGATACCGGGACAGGGTGCAATCAGCCCCAGCATTTT; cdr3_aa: CASSQLNDTGTGCNQPQHF
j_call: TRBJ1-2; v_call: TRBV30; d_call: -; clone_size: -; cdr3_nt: TGTGCCTGGAGACAGACGCTTTATGGCTACACCTTC; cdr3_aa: CAWRQTLYGYTF
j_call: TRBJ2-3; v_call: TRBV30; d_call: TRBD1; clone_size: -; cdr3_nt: TGTGCCTGGATGGACAGGGCCATAACGGATACGCAGTATTTT; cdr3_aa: CAWMDRAITDTQYF
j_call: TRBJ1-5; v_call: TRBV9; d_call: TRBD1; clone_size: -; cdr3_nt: TGTGCCAGCAGCGAAACAGGGGTGAGCAATCAGCCCCAGCATTTT; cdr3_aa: CASSETGVSNQPQHF
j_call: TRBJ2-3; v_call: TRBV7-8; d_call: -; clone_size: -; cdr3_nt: TGTGCCAGCAGCTTAGCGTTGAGTGCCGGCACAGATACGCAGTATTTT; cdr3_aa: CASSLALSAGTDTQYF
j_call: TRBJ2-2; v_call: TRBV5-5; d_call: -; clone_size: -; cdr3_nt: TGTGCCAGCAGTGTGACGTACAGTACGACGAACACCGGGGAGCTGTTTTTT; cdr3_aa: CASSVTYSTTNTGELFF
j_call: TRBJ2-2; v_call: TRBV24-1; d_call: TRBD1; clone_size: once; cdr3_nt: TGTGCCACCAGCGCGGGACAGGGGGCTTTCGGGGAGCTGTTTTTT; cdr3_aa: CATSAGQGAFGELFF
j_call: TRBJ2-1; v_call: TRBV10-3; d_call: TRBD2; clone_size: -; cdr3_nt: TGTGCCATCAGTGAGTCCGGACTAGCGGGTGAGCAGTTCTTC; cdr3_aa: CAISESGLAGEQFF
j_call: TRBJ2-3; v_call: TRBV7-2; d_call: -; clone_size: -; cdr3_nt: TGTGCCAGCAGCCTAGTCCCAAGGGGAAGCACAGATACGCAGTATTTT; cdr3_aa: CASSLVPRGSTDTQYF
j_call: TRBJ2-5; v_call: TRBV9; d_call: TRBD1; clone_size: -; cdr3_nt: TGTGCCAGCAGCGCCTGGGACAGGCTAGAGACCCAGTACTTC; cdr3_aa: CASSAWDRLETQYF
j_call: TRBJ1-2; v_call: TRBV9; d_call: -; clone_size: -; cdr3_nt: TGTGCCAGCAGCGTAGGGGCAACTCACTATGGCTACACCTTC; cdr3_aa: CASSVGATHYGYTF
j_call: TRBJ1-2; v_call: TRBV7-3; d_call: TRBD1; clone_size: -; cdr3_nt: TGTGCCAGCAGCCGGACAGGGTTAGATGGCTACACCTTC; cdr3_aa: CASSRTGLDGYTF
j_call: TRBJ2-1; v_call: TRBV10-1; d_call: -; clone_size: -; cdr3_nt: TGCGCCAGCAGTGGACGGACATCCACCGGCAATGAGCAGTTCTTC; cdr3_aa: CASSGRTSTGNEQFF
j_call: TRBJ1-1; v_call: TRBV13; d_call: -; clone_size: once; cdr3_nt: TGTGCCAGCAGCTGGATAAATCGGGCTGAAGCTTTCTTT; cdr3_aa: CASSWINRAEAFF
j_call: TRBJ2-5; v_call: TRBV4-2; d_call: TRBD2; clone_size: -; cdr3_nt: TGTGCCAGCAGCCCGGGACTAGCAGGAGAGACCCAGTACTTC; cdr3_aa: CASSPGLAGETQYF
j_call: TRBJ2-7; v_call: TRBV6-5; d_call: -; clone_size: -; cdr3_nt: TGTGCCAGCAGTTACGGCAGGGGCTCCTACGAGCAGTACTTC; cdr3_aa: CASSYGRGSYEQYF
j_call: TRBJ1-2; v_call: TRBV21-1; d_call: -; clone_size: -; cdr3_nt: TGTGCCAGCAGCAAAGCGCATACAAATAGGAGCGGCTACACCTTC; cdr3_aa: CASSKAHTNRSGYTF
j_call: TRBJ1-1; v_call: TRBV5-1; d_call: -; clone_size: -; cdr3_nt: TGCGCCAGCAGCTTGCGGGTCTTAGGAGGGGCGACTGAAGCTTTCTTT; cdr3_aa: CASSLRVLGGATEAFF
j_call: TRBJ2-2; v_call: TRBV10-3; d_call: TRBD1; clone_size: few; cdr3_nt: TGTGCCATCGGCCAGGGGGCGGGCACCGGGGAGCTGTTTTTT; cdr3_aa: CAIGQGAGTGELFF
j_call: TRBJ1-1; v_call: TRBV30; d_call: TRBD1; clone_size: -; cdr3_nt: TGTGCCTGGAGTTACGACAGGGAGGCTTTCTTT; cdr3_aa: CAWSYDREAFF